The source of this T cell receptor beta chain is a study of identical twins. TCRdb re-called the 5' RACE reads with MiXCR, one entry per CDR3 protein. The sample has some 460,000 distinct CDR3 sequences; approximately 15% are singletons. The CDR3 contains 15 residues. V dropped 4 bases and J dropped 3; count of bases not matched to a gene: 6. Looked up from germline, CDR1 is SGHRS and CDR2 is YFSETQ. The same sample was also studied in work on yellow fever vaccine responses in identical twins.

The material sequenced was CD4+ T cells sorted from blood. The receptor comes from a woman younger than 30 in good health. The chain recombines TRBV5-1 with TRBJ2-7; 11 positions match TRBD2. This chain's CDR3 is CASSQGTSGLYEQYF. CDR3 coding DNA: TGCGCCAGCAGCCAAGGGACTAGCGGTCTCTACGAGCAGTACTTC.